The sequence of this T cell receptor beta chain was determined in a study of CD8 T cells in ankylosing spondylitis. The CDR3 extends over 13 amino acids. Germline V gene lookup returns CDR1 SSHAT and CDR2 FNYEAQ (reference sequence). This clonotype was found many times. A junction boundary mismatches the germline segment, possibly from a read error. One entry per CDR3 protein results from TCRdb running MiXCR on the 5' RACE reads. The table includes about 240,000 distinct CDR3 sequences, 8% to 9.5% detected once. The receptor's source is a male donor with ankylosing spondylitis or in good health (not recorded which). The sample taken for sequencing was blood, either unsorted or a sorted T cell fraction (not recorded which). This chain links TRBV7-7 with TRBJ2-1; maybe TRBD1 (6 bases). CDR3 residues: CASSFDRSNEQFF. The CDR3 DNA sequence: TGTGCTAGCAGCTTCGACAGGAGCAATGAGCAGTTCTTC.